The 7 T cell receptor beta chains presented below share a single source sample, sequenced in a study of cytomegalovirus exposure and HLA in healthy donors. Here immunoSEQ multiplex PCR was the method, and the copy in TCRdb shows in-frame clones only, minus some. The sample gives 150,000 to 200,000 clones, about 85% of which show up once; roughly 15% is in the top ten. Sequencing input: PBMCs. The receptors shown here come from a man aged 18 to 29 in good health and CMV-seropositive.

This clone occurred a few times. V and J are TRBV27 and TRBJ2-7, with D possibly matching TRBD2 (5 bases). CDR3 size: 12 residues. V lost 6 bases and J lost 2, with 8 bases in between. CDR1 and CDR2 (germline): MNHEY, SMNVEV (reference sequence). CDR3 nucleotide sequence: TGTGCCAGCAGGGACTTAACCTACGAGCAGTACTTC. Protein sequence: CASRDLTYEQYF.

This clone was seen more than once but under ten times. This rearrangement joins TRBV28 to TRBJ2-3; 7 bases are a match to TRBD2. CDR1 and CDR2 from the germline V gene are MDHEN and SYDVKM. J gave up 6 bases and V 7 bases, and 4 bases lay outside the gene matches. This CDR3 is 12 amino acids long. The CDR3, as DNA: TGTGCCAGCACCCGGGGGGATGATACGCAGTATTTT. This sequence encodes CASTRGDDTQYF.

J is TRBJ2-7 and V is TRBV2; a weak D match, TRBD2 (5 bases). Trimming pared 5 bases from V and 5 bases from J, leaving 16 bases between. The CDR3 runs to 14 residues. In germline, CDR1 is SNHLY, CDR2 FYNNEI. CDR3: CASSPDLNGDEQYF. DNA for the CDR3: TGTGCCAGCAGTCCGGATTTAAACGGGGACGAGCAGTACTTC.

In its sample, this clone was seen a few times. This chain uses TRBV2 with TRBJ2-7; the match to TRBD2 covers 11 bases. The germline V gene has CDR1 SNHLY and CDR2 FYNNEI. V gave up 7 bases and J gave up 5 bases; unmatched junction bases: 4. CDR3 length: 13 residues. CDR3 protein: CASNTGLADEQYF. DNA of the CDR3: TGTGCCAGCAATACGGGACTAGCGGACGAGCAGTACTTC.

The chain has TRBV7-9 and TRBJ2-7, with 7 bases fitting TRBD2. V lost 5 bases and J lost 4; bases outside the gene matches: 5. The germline gives CDR1 SEHNR, CDR2 FQNEAQ (reference sequence). The CDR3 has 13 amino acids. This CDR3 reads CASSRDYTYEQYF. As DNA, the CDR3 is TGTGCCAGCAGCCGGGACTACACGTACGAGCAGTACTTC.

V usage is TRBV2 and J usage is TRBJ2-7, with D maybe TRBD2 (5 bases). Per germline, CDR1 SNHLY and CDR2 FYNNEI. The CDR3 runs to 14 residues. V was cut by 5 bases and J by 0 bases, with 11 bases left in between. The CDR3 reads CASSRAGLSYEQYF. In DNA form, the CDR3 reads TGTGCCAGCAGTCGGGCGGGCCTCTCCTACGAGCAGTACTTC. Full variable domain (remainder filled in from reference TRBV2 and TRBJ2-7): EPEVTQTPSHQVTQMGQEVILRCVPISNHLYFYWYRQILGQKVEFLVSFYNNEISEKSEIFDDQFSVERPDGSNFTLKIRSTKLEDSAMYFCASSRAGLSYEQYFGPGTRLTVT.

This chain links TRBV6-5 with TRBJ1-5; D is unresolved. This CDR3 contains 14 residues. The germline gives CDR1 MNHEY, CDR2 SVGAGI. Trimming shortened V by 5 bases and J by 6 bases, and 14 bases separated the two germline ends. CDR3 residues: CASSPDMVSQPQHF. CDR3 in DNA: TGTGCCAGCAGTCCCGACATGGTGAGTCAGCCCCAGCATTTT.